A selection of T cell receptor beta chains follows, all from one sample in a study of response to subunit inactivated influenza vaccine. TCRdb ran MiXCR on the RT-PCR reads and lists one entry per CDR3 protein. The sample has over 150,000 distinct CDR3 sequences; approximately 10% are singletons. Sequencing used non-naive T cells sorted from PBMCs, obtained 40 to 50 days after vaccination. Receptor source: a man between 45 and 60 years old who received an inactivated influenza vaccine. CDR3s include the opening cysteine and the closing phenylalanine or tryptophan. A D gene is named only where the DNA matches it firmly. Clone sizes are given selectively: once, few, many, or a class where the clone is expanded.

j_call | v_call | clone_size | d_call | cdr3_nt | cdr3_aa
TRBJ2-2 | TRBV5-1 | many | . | TGCGCCAGCAGCTTGAACACTCCCGGGGAGCTGTTTTTT | CASSLNTPGELFF
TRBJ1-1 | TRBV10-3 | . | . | TGTGCCACCCTGCCGGGGGCATCCACTGAAGCTTTCTTT | CATLPGASTEAFF
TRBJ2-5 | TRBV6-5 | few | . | TGTGCCAGCAGTTACTCTAGTGACGTCCGGGGGACCCAGTACTTC | CASSYSSDVRGTQYF
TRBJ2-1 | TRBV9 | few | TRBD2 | TGTGCCAGCAGCGTGGGCCTCAGCGGGAGTTCCTACAATGAGCAGTTCTTC | CASSVGLSGSSYNEQFF
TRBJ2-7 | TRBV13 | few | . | TGTGCCAGCAGCTTACCCCAGGCGGGCGTCGTGGCCTACGAGCAGTACTTC | CASSLPQAGVVAYEQYF
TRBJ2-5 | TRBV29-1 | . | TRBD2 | TGCAGCGTCTCCGGGACTAGCGGGAGGGCAATGGAGACCCAGTACTTC | CSVSGTSGRAMETQYF
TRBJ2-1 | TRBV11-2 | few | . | TGTGCCAGCAGCTTAGCAACGGCTAGCGCGCAGTTCTTC | CASSLATASAQFF
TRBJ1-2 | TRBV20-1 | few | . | TGCAGTGCTCCCGTAGGGAGCTACACCTTC | CSAPVGSYTF
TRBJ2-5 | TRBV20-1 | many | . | TGCAGTGCTAGAAAATTCAGGGGGGGTCGACAAGAGACCCAGTACTTC | CSARKFRGGRQETQYF
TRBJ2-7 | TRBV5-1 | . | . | TGCGCCAGCAGCACCACCTACGAGCAGTACTTC | CASSTTYEQYF
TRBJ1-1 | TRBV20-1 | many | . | TGCAGTGCTCCCCCCTGGACGGGCACTGAAGCTTTCTTT | CSAPPWTGTEAFF
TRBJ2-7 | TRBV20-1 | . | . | TGCAGTGCTAGAGAGCGGGCGTTAGGGAGCTCCTACGAGCAGTACTTC | CSARERALGSSYEQYF
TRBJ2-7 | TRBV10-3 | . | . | TGTGCCATCAGTCCAGGTGCCCCCTACGAGCAGTACTTC | CAISPGAPYEQYF
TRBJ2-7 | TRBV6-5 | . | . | TGTGCCAGCAGTTACGGCCTCCCCTACTCCTACGAGCAGTACTTC | CASSYGLPYSYEQYF
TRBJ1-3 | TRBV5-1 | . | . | TGCGCCAGCAGCGGGAACCGTTGGTCCTCCTCTGGAAACACCATATATTTT | CASSGNRWSSSGNTIYF
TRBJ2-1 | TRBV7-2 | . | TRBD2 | TGTGCCAGCAGCCAGGGACTAGCGGGGACCAATGAGCAGTTCTTC | CASSQGLAGTNEQFF
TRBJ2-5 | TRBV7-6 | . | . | TGTGCCAGCAGCTTAAATGGGGCTAGGTCCCAGTACTTC | CASSLNGARSQYF
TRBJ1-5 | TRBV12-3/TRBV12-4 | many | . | TGTGCCAGCAGATCCGGGACTCAAAATCAGCCCCAGCATTTT | CASRSGTQNQPQHF
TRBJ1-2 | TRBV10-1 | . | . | TGCGCCAGCAGTGAGCTCGAGGGAGGAACGTTTGAGGACTATGGCTACACCTTC | CASSELEGGTFEDYGYTF
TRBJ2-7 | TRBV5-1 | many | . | TGCGCCAGCAGCTTGCAGGTTTCAAGCGACGAGCAGTACTTC | CASSLQVSSDEQYF
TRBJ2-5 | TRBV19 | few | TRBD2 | TGTGCCAGTAGTCCCGCCCTCTCGGGACTAGCGGGGCTCTTCCAAGAGACCCAGTACTTC | CASSPALSGLAGLFQETQYF
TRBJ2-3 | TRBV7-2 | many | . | TGTGCCAGCAGGTCACAGGGATACACAGATACGCAGTATTTT | CASRSQGYTDTQYF
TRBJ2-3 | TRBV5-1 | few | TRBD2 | TGCGCCAGCAGCACATCCCTACGCCCAGCGGGAGGGCCATCAGATACGCAGTATTTT | CASSTSLRPAGGPSDTQYF
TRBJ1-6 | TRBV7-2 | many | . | TGTGCCAGCAGCTTAGGCATGTCTAATTCACCCCTCCACTTT | CASSLGMSNSPLHF
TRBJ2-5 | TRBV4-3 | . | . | TGCGCCAGCAGCCAAGGGGTAGGACCCCAAGAGACCCAGTACTTC | CASSQGVGPQETQYF
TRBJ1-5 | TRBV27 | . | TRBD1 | TGTGCCAGCAGTACCACGACAGGGGCGCCGCTAAATCAGCCCCAGCATTTT | CASSTTTGAPLNQPQHF
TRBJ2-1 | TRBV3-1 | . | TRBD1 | TGTGCCAGCAGCCAAGTATATAGGACAGGTGTCAATGAGCAGTTCTTC | CASSQVYRTGVNEQFF
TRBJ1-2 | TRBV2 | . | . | TGTGCCAGCAGACAGTCAGGGGTGCGCTATGGCTACACCTTC | CASRQSGVRYGYTF
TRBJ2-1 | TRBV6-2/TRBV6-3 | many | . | TGTGCCAGCAGTTCTGACAGTTTGAATTCCTACAATGAGCAGTTCTTC | CASSSDSLNSYNEQFF
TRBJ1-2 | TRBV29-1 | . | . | TGCAGACCTATGAGGGGGGCGCTTGACTATGGCTACACCTTC | CRPMRGALDYGYTF
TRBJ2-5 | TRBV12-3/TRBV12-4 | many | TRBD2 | TGTGCCAGCAGCCCTCCGGCGGGGGGTTGGACCCAGTACTTC | CASSPPAGGWTQYF
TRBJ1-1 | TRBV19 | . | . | TGTGCCAGTAGGGTTGTGGGGGGCACTGAAGCTTTCTTT | CASRVVGGTEAFF
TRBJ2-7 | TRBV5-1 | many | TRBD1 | TGCGCCAGCAGCGGGACAGGAGGCGGCGACGAGCAGTACTTC | CASSGTGGGDEQYF
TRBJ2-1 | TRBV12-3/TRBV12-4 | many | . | TGTGCCAGCAGTTTAGGACGGGGACTGGGAAATGAGCAGTTCTTC | CASSLGRGLGNEQFF
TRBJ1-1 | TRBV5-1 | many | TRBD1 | TGCGCCAGCAGCTTGTTACCAGGGGGGAACACTGAAGCTTTCTTT | CASSLLPGGNTEAFF
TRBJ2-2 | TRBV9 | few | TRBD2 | TGTGCCAGCAGCACAAGCGGGAGTAGTACCGGGGAGCTGTTTTTT | CASSTSGSSTGELFF
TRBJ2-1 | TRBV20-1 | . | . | TGCAGTGCTGATCAGGACAATGAGCAGTTCTTC | CSADQDNEQFF
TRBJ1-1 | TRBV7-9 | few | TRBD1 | TGTGCCAGCAGCCCAACGACAGGGCAGAACACTGAAGCTTTCTTT | CASSPTTGQNTEAFF
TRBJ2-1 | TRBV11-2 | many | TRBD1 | TGTGCCAGCAGCTTGACCGGGACAGGGGGCAATGAGCAGTTCTTC | CASSLTGTGGNEQFF
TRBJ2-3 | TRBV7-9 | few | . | TGTGCCGGAAAAGGACAGCTTAGCACAGATACGCAGTATTTT | CAGKGQLSTDTQYF
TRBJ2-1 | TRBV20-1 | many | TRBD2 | TGCAGTGCTAGAGACCCTAGCGGGTACTACAATGAGCAGTTCTTC | CSARDPSGYYNEQFF
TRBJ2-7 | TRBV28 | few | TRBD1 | TGTGCCAGCAAAACCCGACAGGGAGACTACGAGCAGTACTTC | CASKTRQGDYEQYF
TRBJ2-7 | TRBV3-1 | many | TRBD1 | TGTGCCAGCAGCCAGACAGGGGGCTGGGAGCAGTACTTC | CASSQTGGWEQYF
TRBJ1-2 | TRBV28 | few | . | TGTGCCAGCAGTTCAGACGTCGGGATCTATGGCTACACCTTC | CASSSDVGIYGYTF
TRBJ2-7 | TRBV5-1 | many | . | TGCGCCAGCAGCTTAGGAGACAAGTCCTACGAGCAGTACTTC | CASSLGDKSYEQYF
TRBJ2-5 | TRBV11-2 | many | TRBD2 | TGTGCCAGCAGCGCGATCGGGGGGGCCTTGGAGACCCAGTACTTC | CASSAIGGALETQYF
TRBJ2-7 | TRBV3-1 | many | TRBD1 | TGTGCCAGCAGCCCAGAGAACAGGGGAACCCACGAGCAGTACTTC | CASSPENRGTHEQYF
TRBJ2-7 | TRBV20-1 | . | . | TGCAGTGCCCAGGGGTCCGGCTACGAGCAGTACTTC | CSAQGSGYEQYF